This entry concerns a single T cell receptor (beta chain). Germline V gene sequence: CDR1 MGHDK, CDR2 SYGVNS. The CDR3 extends over 15 amino acids. The germline V and J ends were trimmed by 5 bases and 3 bases, with 17 bases remaining between them. TCRdb reprocessed the 5' RACE reads with MiXCR, giving one entry per CDR3 protein. The sample includes fewer than 400,000 distinct CDR3 sequences, about 14% of them seen just once. These data are taken from a study of CD8 T cells in ankylosing spondylitis. This TCR was recovered from a male donor with ankylosing spondylitis or in good health (not recorded which). Sequences were obtained from blood, either unsorted or a sorted T cell fraction (not recorded which). The gene calls are TRBV25-1 and TRBJ2-7; tentatively, D is TRBD2 (5 bases). The CDR3 here is CASSSSRGPGYEQYF. CDR3 sequence (DNA): TGTGCCAGCAGTTCCTCTCGAGGGCCTGGCTACGAGCAGTACTTC.